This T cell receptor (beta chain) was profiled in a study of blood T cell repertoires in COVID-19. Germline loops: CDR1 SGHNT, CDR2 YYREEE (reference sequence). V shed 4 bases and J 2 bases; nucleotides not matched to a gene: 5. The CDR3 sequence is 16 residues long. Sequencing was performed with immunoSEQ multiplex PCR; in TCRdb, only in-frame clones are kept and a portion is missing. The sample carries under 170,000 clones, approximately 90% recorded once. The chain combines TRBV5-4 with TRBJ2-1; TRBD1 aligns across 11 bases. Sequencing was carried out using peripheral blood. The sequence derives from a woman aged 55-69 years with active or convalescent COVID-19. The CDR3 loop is CASSLSDRGPYNEQFF. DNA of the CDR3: TGTGCCAGCAGCCTTTCGGACAGGGGGCCCTACAATGAGCAGTTCTTC.